Shown below are 27 T cell receptor beta chains from a single sample sequenced in a study of OX40 agonist ivuxolimab in advanced cancers. The table came from immunoSEQ multiplex PCR; TCRdb's copy has only in-frame clones and leaves some out. The data hold around 67,000 clones, with about 85% observed a single time. Sequences were derived from CD4+ or CD8+ T cells sorted from blood, sampled in a trial of the OX40 agonist ivuxolimab. Source of these receptors: an adult with an advanced solid tumor such as melanoma, head and neck, liver or kidney cancer.

The genes are TRBV23-1 and TRBJ2-3; D unresolved. TRBV23-1 is designated an ORF whose function remains uncertain. V shed 8 bases and J shed 4 bases, with 22 bases lying between them. The CDR3 is 16 residues long. DNA of the CDR3: TGCGCCAGCCCTACGGGCCCCCGTCGACAACCAGATACGCAGTATTTT. Its protein product is CASPTGPRRQPDTQYF.

The chain carries TRBV7-2 and TRBJ1-5; tentatively, D is TRBD1 (5 bases). This CDR3 is 13 amino acids long. V lost 2 bases and J lost 7, with 9 bases in between. Looked up from germline, CDR1 is SGHTA and CDR2 is FQGNSA. The CDR3 here is CASSLSREQPQHF. In DNA form, the CDR3 reads TGTGCCAGCAGCTTAAGCAGGGAGCAGCCCCAGCATTTT.

This sequence joins TRBV7-9 and TRBJ1-3; possibly TRBD1 for D (6 bases). The CDR3 length is 16 residues. The V end was cut by 5 bases, the J end by 0 bases, with 14 bases between. Germline V gene lookup returns CDR1 SEHNR and CDR2 FQNEAQ (reference sequence). CDR3 in amino acids: CASSPWTAPSGNTIYF. The CDR3 coding sequence is TGTGCCAGCAGCCCATGGACAGCTCCCTCTGGAAACACCATATATTTT.

The gene calls are TRBV12-5 and TRBJ2-7; D unresolved. Germline CDR1 is LGHNT and CDR2 is FRNRAP. The length of the CDR3 is 13 residues. The germline V and J ends were trimmed by 3 bases and 3 bases, with 9 bases remaining between them. The CDR3 is CASGLGLSYEQYF. The CDR3, as DNA: TGTGCTAGTGGTTTAGGGTTGAGCTACGAGCAGTACTTC. The whole variable domain, filled in from reference TRBV12-5 and TRBJ2-7, reads DARVTQTPRHKVTEMGQEVTMRCQPILGHNTVFWYRQTMMQGLELLAYFRNRAPLDDSGMPKDRFSAEMPDATLATLKIQPSEPRDSAVYFCASGLGLSYEQYFGPGTRLTVT.

This clone has a handful of counts. The chain recombines TRBV9 with TRBJ1-1; the D gene is possibly TRBD1 (5 bases). From germline, CDR1 is SGDLS and CDR2 YYNGEE. CDR3 length: 14 residues. The V end was cut by 4 bases, the J end by 6 bases, with 16 bases between. Here the CDR3 DNA reads TGTGCCAGCAGCCCCCGGTTGGGGGGAGCTGAAGCTTTCTTT. Protein: CASSPRLGGAEAFF.

This sequence joins TRBV5-8 and TRBJ2-1; 7 bases agree with TRBD2. The V segment lost 4 bases and the J segment 2 bases; nucleotides outside the gene matches: 9. The CDR3 consists of 16 residues. Germline loops: CDR1 SGHTS, CDR2 YDEGEE. CDR3 bases: TGTGCCAGCAGCGGGGGGGACTTATTCACCTACAATGAGCAGTTCTTC. The encoded protein is CASSGGDLFTYNEQFF. Full variable domain (missing parts from reference TRBV5-8 and TRBJ2-1): EAGVTQSPTHLIKTRGQQATLRCSPISGHTSVYWYQQALGLGLQFLLWYDEGEERNRGNFPPRFSGRQFPNYSSELNVNALELEDSALYLCASSGGDLFTYNEQFFGPGTRLTVL.

This chain connects TRBV27 to TRBJ2-3, with D maybe TRBD1 (6 bases). CDR3 length equals 13 residues. V was trimmed by 4 bases and J by 2 bases, leaving 7 bases between them. Germline CDR1 and CDR2: MNHEY and SMNVEV (reference sequence). The CDR3 nucleotides read TGTGCCAGCAGTTACAGGGTCACAGATACGCAGTATTTT. It yields the protein CASSYRVTDTQYF.

The chain recombines TRBV9 with TRBJ2-3; TRBD1 might be the D (5 bases). This CDR3 region has 15 residues. Trimming took 4 bases from V and 0 from J, leaving 12 bases between them. The germline CDR1 and CDR2 sequences are SGDLS and YYNGEE. CDR3 in DNA: TGTGCCAGCAGCCCCCGGACACTTAGCACAGATACGCAGTATTTT. Translated, it gives CASSPRTLSTDTQYF.

The table lists this clone with a few counts. CDR3 sequence: CASSHQGGGENSPLHF. The CDR3, as DNA: TGTGCCAGCAGCCACCAGGGAGGCGGGGAAAATTCACCCCTCCACTTT. V usage is TRBV7-9 and J usage is TRBJ1-6, with D possibly being TRBD1 (5 bases). The CDR3 contains 16 residues. Germline CDR1 reads SEHNR; CDR2 reads FQNEAQ (reference sequence). Trimming left V 5 bases short and J 7 bases short, with 18 bases between.

The rearrangement links TRBV5-4 to TRBJ1-2; TRBD1 agrees at 8 bases. This CDR3 has 15 residues. Trimming at V came to 4 bases and at J to 4 bases, leaving 9 bases not matched to a gene. Per germline, CDR1 SGHNT and CDR2 YYREEE (reference sequence). CDR3 loop: CASSPRTGTSYGYTF. The CDR3 region has the DNA TGTGCCAGCAGCCCAAGGACAGGGACAAGCTATGGCTACACCTTC.

The V call is TRBV10-2, the J call TRBJ2-7, with TRBD1 matching 9 bases. Losses at the gene ends were 6 bases for V and 3 bases for J; bases not matched to a gene: 6. The CDR3 loop spans 14 amino acids. Germline V lookup: CDR1 WSHSY, CDR2 SAAADI. The CDR3 loop reads CASSKGQGFYEQYF. CDR3 nucleotide sequence: TGCGCCAGCAGCAAAGGACAGGGGTTCTACGAGCAGTACTTC.

This clone appeared a single time. The chain carries TRBV18 and TRBJ1-1; D may be TRBD1 (5 bases). CDR3 size: 17 residues. V lost 3 bases and J 1 base, leaving 18 bases between the germline ends. In germline, CDR1 is KGHSH, CDR2 LQKENI. This CDR3 reads CASSPQGGAPGNTEAFF. Here the CDR3 DNA reads TGTGCCAGCTCACCTCAGGGAGGCGCACCGGGGAACACTGAAGCTTTCTTT. The whole variable domain, filled in from reference TRBV18 and TRBJ1-1, reads NAGVMQNPRHLVRRRGQEARLRCSPMKGHSHVYWYRQLPEEGLKFMVYLQKENIIDESGMPKERFSAEFPKEGPSILRIQQVVRGDSAAYFCASSPQGGAPGNTEAFFGQGTRLTVV.

The chain couples TRBV7-8 to TRBJ1-1; tentative D call: TRBD1 (6 bases). The germline V and J ends were trimmed by 3 bases and 4 bases, with 12 bases remaining between them. This CDR3 is 14 amino acids long. The germline CDR1 and CDR2 sequences are SGHVS and FQNEAQ. CDR3 residues: CASSFPGASTEAFF. In DNA form, the CDR3 reads TGTGCCAGCAGCTTCCCGGGGGCAAGCACTGAAGCTTTCTTT.

The chain recombines TRBV4-3 with TRBJ1-2; D not certain. Trimming removed 3 bases from V and 3 bases from J, with 14 bases in between. Germline CDR1 LGHNA, CDR2 YSLEER. CDR3 length equals 15 residues. DNA of the CDR3: TGCGCCAGCAGCCAGACCCGGGGTCTTTACTATGGCTACACCTTC. Translating it yields CASSQTRGLYYGYTF.

This clone has only a few counts. This chain links TRBV10-3 with TRBJ1-6; D is perhaps TRBD1 (5 bases). Trimming stripped 7 bases from V and 6 bases from J, with 13 bases between. CDR1 is ENHRY, CDR2 SYGVKD, per germline. The CDR3 runs to 14 residues. CDR3 amino acids: CAITDRDGNSPLHF. In DNA form, the CDR3 reads TGTGCCATCACTGACCGGGACGGTAATTCACCCCTCCACTTT.

This clone was found a few times. The gene calls are TRBV4-1 and TRBJ2-1; TRBD2 aligns across 10 bases. Germline V gene lookup returns CDR1 MGHRA and CDR2 YSYEKL. J lost 7 bases, V lost 1 base, and 4 bases had no gene match. This CDR3 is built from 15 residues. CDR3: CASSQGLAGANEQFF. The CDR3 bases are TGCGCCAGCAGCCAAGGGCTAGCGGGGGCAAATGAGCAGTTCTTC.

The genes are TRBV18 and TRBJ1-1, with 10 bases aligning to TRBD1. The germline CDR1 and CDR2 sequences are KGHSH and LQKENI. The CDR3 covers 13 residues. The trim removed 3 bases at V and 6 bases at J, leaving 1 base unmatched. The CDR3 loop reads CASSPGQGAEAFF. As DNA, the CDR3 is TGTGCCAGCTCACCCGGACAGGGGGCTGAAGCTTTCTTT.

The DNA for the CDR3 is TGTGCCAGCAGCTTAGCGTACAATGAGCAGTTCTTC. Protein sequence: CASSLAYNEQFF. V and J are TRBV7-2 and TRBJ2-1, with D unclear. Trimming removed 0 bases at V and 4 bases at J, with 1 base between. The germline gives CDR1 SGHTA, CDR2 FQGNSA. CDR3 length: 12 amino acids.

This chain connects TRBV5-1 to TRBJ2-5; 10 nucleotides line up with TRBD2. Germline CDR1 SGHRS, CDR2 YFSETQ. The CDR3 is 14 amino acids. V lost 7 bases, J lost 2 bases, and 5 bases stayed unmatched. The CDR3 DNA reads TGCGCCAGCTCAGCGACTAGCGGGCAAGAGACCCAGTACTTC. This encodes CASSATSGQETQYF.

The chain joins TRBV20-1 to TRBJ2-7; 14 bases are a match to TRBD2. Germline CDR1 is DFQATT and CDR2 is SNEGSKA (reference sequence). Unmatched junction bases numbered 5, after V lost 6 bases and J lost 13 bases. This CDR3 is 11 amino acids long. CDR3 protein: CSATGLAGVYF. The CDR3 bases are TGCAGTGCGACGGGACTAGCGGGGGTATACTTC.

V usage is TRBV5-6 and J usage is TRBJ2-6, with D possibly called TRBD1 or TRBD2 (5 bases each). The CDR3 loop spans 15 amino acids. Trimming shortened V by 5 bases and J by 4 bases, and 13 bases separated the two germline ends. In germline, CDR1 is SGHDT, CDR2 YYEEEE. The chain's CDR3 is CASRERGVGANVLTF. Written as DNA, the CDR3 is TGTGCCAGCAGGGAAAGGGGAGTAGGGGCCAACGTCCTGACTTTC.

CDR3 sequence: CASGSDSYEQYF. The CDR3 DNA sequence: TGTGCTAGTGGAAGTGACAGCTACGAGCAGTACTTC. The V call is TRBV12-5, the J call TRBJ2-7; D perhaps matches TRBD1 (5 bases). The CDR3 spans 12 residues. Germline CDR1 and CDR2: LGHNT and FRNRAP. V dropped 6 bases and J dropped 3 bases, with 9 bases sitting between them.

V usage is TRBV27 and J usage is TRBJ2-1; D gene ambiguous. The germline gives CDR1 MNHEY, CDR2 SMNVEV (reference sequence). The CDR3 contains 15 residues. The V end lost 0 bases, the J end lost 2 bases, and 8 bases lay between the germline ends. The CDR3 nucleotides are TGTGCCAGCAGTTTATCCCTGGCACCCTACAATGAGCAGTTCTTC. Translation: CASSLSLAPYNEQFF.

J is TRBJ2-5 and V is TRBV10-3, with 7 bases that match TRBD1. V shed 5 bases and J 2 bases; nucleotides not matched to a gene: 2. Germline V lookup: CDR1 ENHRY, CDR2 SYGVKD. This CDR3 is built from 13 residues. CDR3 residues: CAISKGQQETQYF. The CDR3 coding sequence is TGTGCCATCAGTAAGGGACAGCAAGAGACCCAGTACTTC.

This clone was observed a single time. This CDR3 is CASSLGTGPYEQYF. The CDR3 DNA sequence: TGTGCCAGCAGTTTGGGGACAGGACCCTACGAGCAGTACTTC. The chain uses TRBV28 and TRBJ2-7, with TRBD1 identical over 8 bases. J lost 2 bases, V lost 3 bases, and 3 bases had no gene match. CDR1 MDHEN and CDR2 SYDVKM come from the germline V gene. The CDR3 runs to 14 residues.

This chain uses TRBV5-6 with TRBJ2-6; D possibly corresponds to TRBD2 (5 bases). This CDR3 has 15 amino acids. From germline, CDR1 is SGHDT and CDR2 YYEEEE. The V end was cut by 4 bases, the J end by 0 bases, with 8 bases between. As DNA, the CDR3 is TGTGCCAGCAGCGTCCGGGGCTCTGGGGCCAACGTCCTGACTTTC. Protein: CASSVRGSGANVLTF.

This chain joins TRBV4-3 and TRBJ2-3, with 12 bases lining up with TRBD2. CDR3 length: 14 amino acids. The V and J ends lost 3 bases and 7 bases, in that order; junction bases with no gene match: 2. Germline V lookup: CDR1 LGHNA, CDR2 YSLEER. The CDR3 here is CASSQTSGSYTQYF. The CDR3 region has the DNA TGCGCCAGCAGCCAGACTAGCGGGAGTTATACGCAGTATTTT.